This TCR beta chain came from a study of T cells expressing NK-cell markers. Study information: HCMV serostatus: seven of eight sequenced donors positive, one negative. General study results and limits: HCMV specificity of expanded NKG2C+ T cell clones remained unclear.

Details on this clonotype: What it binds is not known.

The CDR3 length is 15 residues. The germline gives CDR1 MDHEN, CDR2 SYDVKM. Following a re-call of the 5' RACE reads, TCRdb has one entry per CDR3 protein and lacks DNA. The sample table sets out roughly 350,000 distinct CDR3 sequences. This clonotype was obtained from a man between 18 and 69 years old in good health. The chain is built from TRBV28 and TRBJ2-1; TCRdb gives TRBD1 as the D gene, but with no DNA this cannot be confirmed. Material for sequencing was blood T cells: a sorted CD56 or NKG2C T cell subset, CD4+ or CD8+ T cells, or bulk PBMC T cells (not recorded which). CDR3 in amino acids: CASTTTGGRQNEQFF.